Below, 4 T cell receptor beta chains from the same sample are listed, as sequenced in a study of blood T cell repertoires in COVID-19. Profiling relied on immunoSEQ multiplex PCR, and the TCRdb table lists in-frame clones only, not all of them. This table has about 310,000 clones, approximately 91% appearing once. Input material: PBMCs or T cells enriched from blood (not recorded which). The receptors stem from a woman aged 40-49 years who had recovered from COVID-19.

The genes are TRBV11-3 and TRBJ1-1, with 12 nucleotides matching TRBD1. The V segment lost 7 bases and the J segment 1 base; nucleotides outside the gene matches: 7. The CDR3 is 16 amino acids. Germline lookup yields CDR1 SGHNT and CDR2 YENEEA. CDR3 protein: CASTSGTGGSNTEAFF. The CDR3 coding sequence is TGTGCCAGCACCTCTGGGACAGGGGGCTCGAACACTGAAGCTTTCTTT.

This sequence joins TRBV2 and TRBJ2-1, with 8 bases fitting TRBD2. Looked up from germline, CDR1 is SNHLY and CDR2 is FYNNEI. The J segment lost 6 bases and the V segment lost 7 bases, leaving 11 bases of the junction unmatched. The CDR3 length is 15 residues. The CDR3 DNA is TGTGCCAGCATCGGCGAAGCGGGAGAAGGCAATGAGCAGTTCTTC. Residues: CASIGEAGEGNEQFF.

V gene TRBV27 combines with J gene TRBJ2-2, with D maybe TRBD1 (6 bases). The V and J ends lost 6 bases and 0 bases respectively, with 11 bases between them. The CDR3 consists of 15 residues. The germline V gene has CDR1 MNHEY and CDR2 SMNVEV (reference sequence). The CDR3 here is CASSLGTSNTGELFF. CDR3 nucleotide sequence: TGTGCCAGCAGCCTCGGGACATCGAACACCGGGGAGCTGTTTTTT.

V and J are TRBV19 and TRBJ2-2, with 8 positions matching TRBD1. The CDR3 spans 16 residues. Germline trimming cut 3 bases from V and 5 bases from J; bases unmatched to any gene: 8. Germline lookup yields CDR1 LNHDA and CDR2 SQIVND (reference sequence). Here the CDR3 reads CASSIGVTGGTGELFF. The CDR3 DNA is TGTGCCAGTAGTATTGGTGTCACAGGGGGTACCGGGGAGCTGTTTTTT.